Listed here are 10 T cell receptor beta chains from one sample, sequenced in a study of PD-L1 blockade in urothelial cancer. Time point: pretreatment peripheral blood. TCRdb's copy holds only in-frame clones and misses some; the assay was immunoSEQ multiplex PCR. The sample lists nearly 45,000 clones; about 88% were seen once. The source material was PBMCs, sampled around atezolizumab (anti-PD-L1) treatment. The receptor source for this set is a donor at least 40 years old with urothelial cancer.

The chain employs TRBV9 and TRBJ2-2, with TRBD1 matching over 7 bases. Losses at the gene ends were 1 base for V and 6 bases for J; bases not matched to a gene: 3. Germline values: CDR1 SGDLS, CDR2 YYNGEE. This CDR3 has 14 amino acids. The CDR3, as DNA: TGTGCCAGCAGCGTAACAGGGGCCCCCGGGGAGCTGTTTTTT. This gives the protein CASSVTGAPGELFF.

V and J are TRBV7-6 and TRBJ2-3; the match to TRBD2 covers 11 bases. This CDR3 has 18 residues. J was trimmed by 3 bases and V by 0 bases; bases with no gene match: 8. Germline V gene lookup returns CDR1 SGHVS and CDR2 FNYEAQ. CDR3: CASSLARRRTSGTDTQYF. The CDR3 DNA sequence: TGTGCCAGCAGCTTAGCACGGAGGAGGACTAGCGGGACAGATACGCAGTATTTT.

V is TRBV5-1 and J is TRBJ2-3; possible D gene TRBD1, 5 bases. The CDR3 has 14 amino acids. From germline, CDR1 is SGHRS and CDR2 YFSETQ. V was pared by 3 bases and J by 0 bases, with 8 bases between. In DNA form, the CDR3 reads TGCGCCAGCAGCTGGGCAGGGAGCACAGATACGCAGTATTTT. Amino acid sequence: CASSWAGSTDTQYF.

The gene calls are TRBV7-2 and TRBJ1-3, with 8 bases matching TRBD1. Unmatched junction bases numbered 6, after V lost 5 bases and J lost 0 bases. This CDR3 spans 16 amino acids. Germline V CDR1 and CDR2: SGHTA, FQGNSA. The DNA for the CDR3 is TGTGCCAGCAGCCCTACAGGGGGATACTCTGGAAACACCATATATTTT. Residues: CASSPTGGYSGNTIYF.

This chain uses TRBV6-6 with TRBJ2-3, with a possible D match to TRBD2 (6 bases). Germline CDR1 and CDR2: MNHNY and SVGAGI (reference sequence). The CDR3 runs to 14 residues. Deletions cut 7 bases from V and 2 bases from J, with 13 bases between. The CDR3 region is CASMEGINTDTQYF. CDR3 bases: TGTGCCAGCATGGAGGGAATTAACACAGATACGCAGTATTTT.

CDR3 in DNA: TGTGCCAGTAGTATCGGGGTGTTTGCGACTGAAGCTTTCTTT. Protein product: CASSIGVFATEAFF. The chain couples TRBV19 to TRBJ1-1; D remains unclear. The CDR3 totals 14 residues. Germline lookup yields CDR1 LNHDA and CDR2 SQIVND (reference sequence). Trimming removed 3 bases at V and 5 bases at J, with 13 bases between.

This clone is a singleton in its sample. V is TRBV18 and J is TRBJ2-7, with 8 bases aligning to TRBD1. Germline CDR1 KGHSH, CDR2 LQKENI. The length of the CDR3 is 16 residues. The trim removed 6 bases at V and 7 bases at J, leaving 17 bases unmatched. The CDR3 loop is CASSPQPPTGVGEQYF. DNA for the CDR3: TGTGCCAGCTCCCCCCAACCCCCGACAGGGGTGGGGGAGCAGTACTTC. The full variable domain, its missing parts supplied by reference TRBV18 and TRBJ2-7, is NAGVMQNPRHLVRRRGQEARLRCSPMKGHSHVYWYRQLPEEGLKFMVYLQKENIIDESGMPKERFSAEFPKEGPSILRIQQVVRGDSAAYFCASSPQPPTGVGEQYFGPGTRLTVT.

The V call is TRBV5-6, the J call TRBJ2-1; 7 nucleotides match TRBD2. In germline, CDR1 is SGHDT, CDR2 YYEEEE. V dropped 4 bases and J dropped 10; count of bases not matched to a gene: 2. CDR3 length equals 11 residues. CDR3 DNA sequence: TGTGCCAGCAGCCGGCGGGAGGAGCAGTTCTTC. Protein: CASSRREEQFF.

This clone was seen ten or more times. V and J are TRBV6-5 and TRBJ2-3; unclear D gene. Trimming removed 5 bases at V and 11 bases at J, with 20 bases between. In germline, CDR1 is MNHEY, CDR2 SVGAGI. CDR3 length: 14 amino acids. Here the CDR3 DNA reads TGTGCCAGCAGTCTAGATCCACAACCCCCCAGGCAGTATTTT. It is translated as CASSLDPQPPRQYF.

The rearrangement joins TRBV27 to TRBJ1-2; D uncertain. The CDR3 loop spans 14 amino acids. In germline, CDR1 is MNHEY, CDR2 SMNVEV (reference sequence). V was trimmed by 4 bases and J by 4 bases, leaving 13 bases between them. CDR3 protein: CASSSPGLGYGYTF. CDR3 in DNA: TGTGCCAGCAGTTCCCCCGGACTCGGCTATGGCTACACCTTC.